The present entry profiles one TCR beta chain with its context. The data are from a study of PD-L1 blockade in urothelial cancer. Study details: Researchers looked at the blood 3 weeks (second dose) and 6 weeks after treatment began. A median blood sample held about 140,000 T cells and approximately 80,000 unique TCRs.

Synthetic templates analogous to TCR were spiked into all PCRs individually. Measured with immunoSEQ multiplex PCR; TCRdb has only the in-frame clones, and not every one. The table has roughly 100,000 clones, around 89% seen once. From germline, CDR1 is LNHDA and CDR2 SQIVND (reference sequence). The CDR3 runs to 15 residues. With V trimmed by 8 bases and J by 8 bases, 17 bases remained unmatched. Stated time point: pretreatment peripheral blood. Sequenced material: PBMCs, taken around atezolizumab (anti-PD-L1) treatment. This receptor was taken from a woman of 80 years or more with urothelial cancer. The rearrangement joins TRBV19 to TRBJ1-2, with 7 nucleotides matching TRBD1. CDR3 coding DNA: TGTGCCAGTTCGAAGGGGGCCCCACTCTCGCGGGGCTACACCTTC. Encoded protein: CASSKGAPLSRGYTF.